The 3 T cell receptor beta chains presented below share a single source sample, sequenced in a study of identical twins. MiXCR was run by TCRdb on the 5' RACE reads, yielding one entry per CDR3 protein. The sample includes about 520,000 distinct CDR3 sequences, about 20% seen only once; the top ten take about 0.91%. The data were also submitted as part of a second study, on T cells expressing NK-cell markers.

The sequencing sample was made of CD4+ T cells sorted from blood. These receptors all stem from a woman between 18 and 29 years old in good health.

V is TRBV27 and J is TRBJ1-5; D may be TRBD1 (6 bases). The CDR3 is 14 residues long. CDR1 MNHEY and CDR2 SMNVEV come from the germline V gene (reference sequence). Trimming shortened V by 5 bases and J by 1 base, and 9 bases separated the two germline ends. DNA of the CDR3: TGTGCCAGCAGTCCAGGGGACAGCAATCAGCCCCAGCATTTT. Residues: CASSPGDSNQPQHF.

This rearrangement joins TRBV5-6 to TRBJ2-7, with D possibly being TRBD1 (5 bases). Germline V gene sequence: CDR1 SGHDT, CDR2 YYEEEE. There are 14 residues in the CDR3. The V gene lost 3 bases and the J gene lost 4 bases, with 14 bases spanning the gap. Here the CDR3 reads CASSWQGMVYEQYF. CDR3 in DNA: TGTGCCAGCAGCTGGCAGGGTATGGTGTACGAGCAGTACTTC.

This chain links TRBV12-3 or TRBV12-4 with TRBJ1-2; D is perhaps TRBD1 (6 bases). V shed 7 bases and J shed 5 bases, with 14 bases lying between them. This CDR3 region has 13 residues. CDR3 bases: TGTGCCAGCAAGGGGGGTAGGGTGTATGGCTACACCTTC. Its translation is CASKGGRVYGYTF.